This TCR beta chain was captured by sequencing in a study of T-cell memory formation after mild COVID-19. For the study at large: Clusters were largely donor specific.

TCRdb recomputed calls from the 5' RACE reads with MiXCR, one row per CDR3 protein. Altogether about 82,000 distinct CDR3 sequences are present, about 13% being singletons, with the ten largest covering roughly a quarter. Germline-derived CDR1 and CDR2 are SEHNR and FQNEAQ (reference sequence). The CDR3 is made up of 15 amino acids. V was shortened by 3 bases and J by 6 bases, with 14 bases between the two germline ends. The sample holds a few counts of this clonotype. The antigen is not known. Study results and limitations: The CD4+ clones that contracted clustered mainly within CM and EM, and the CD8+ clones concentrated in EMRA. Memory sampled before infection contained some responding clones, suggesting cross-reactive memory joined.

The rearrangement joins TRBV7-9 to TRBJ2-2; tentatively, D is TRBD1 (6 bases). The specimen was PBMCs or a T cell subset sorted from them (not recorded which). This TCR was sampled from an adult woman who had mild COVID-19 (a few samples of this study predate the infection). Cell type and time point are not known. The CDR3 coding sequence is TGTGCCAGCAGCTTTCCCGGGACAATCCCCGGGGAGCTGTTTTTT. It codes for CASSFPGTIPGELFF. The variable domain in full, completed from reference TRBV7-9 and TRBJ2-2, reads DTGVSQNPRHKITKRGQNVTFRCDPISEHNRLYWYRQTLGQGPEFLTYFQNEAQLEKSRLLSDRFSAERPKGSFSTLEIQRTEQGDSAMYLCASSFPGTIPGELFFGEGSRLTVL.